The 14 T cell receptor beta chains reported below all come from one sample, sequenced in a study of blood T cell repertoires in COVID-19. This table comes from immunoSEQ multiplex PCR, and its TCRdb copy is limited to in-frame clones, with some not included. The repertoire holds 99,000 or so clones, 91% seen once, with approximately 5.5% in the top ten. Sequencing was performed on peripheral blood. These receptors came from a human donor in a cohort sampled during active COVID-19.

CDR3 protein: CASSQMTWAQNYGYTF. The CDR3 nucleotides read TGTGCCAGCAGTCAAATGACCTGGGCCCAAAACTATGGCTACACCTTC. V and J are TRBV28 and TRBJ1-2; D remains unclear. The ends were cut back, 5 bases at V and 2 bases at J, with 18 bases in the middle. Per the germline V gene, CDR1 is MDHEN and CDR2 is SYDVKM. CDR3 size: 16 residues.

The chain carries TRBV20-1 and TRBJ2-1; D remains unclear. This CDR3 region has 10 residues. V lost 3 bases and J 9 bases, leaving 6 bases between the germline ends. The V gene's germline CDR1 is DFQATT and CDR2 SNEGSKA (reference sequence). DNA of the CDR3: TGCAGTGCTAGGAACAGTGAGCAGTTCTTC. This sequence encodes CSARNSEQFF.

The chain joins TRBV5-4 to TRBJ2-2, with D possibly matching TRBD2 (6 bases). The V end was cut by 2 bases, the J end by 6 bases, with 17 bases between. This CDR3 contains 16 residues. Looked up from germline, CDR1 is SGHNT and CDR2 is YYREEE (reference sequence). The CDR3 region is CASSLGDLARAGELFF. Written as DNA, the CDR3 is TGTGCCAGCAGCTTAGGGGACTTAGCGAGAGCCGGGGAGCTGTTTTTT.

The chain recombines TRBV7-9 with TRBJ1-1; no reliable D call. With 3 bases removed from V and 4 bases from J, the gap between germline ends came to 12 bases. In germline, CDR1 is SEHNR, CDR2 FQNEAQ (reference sequence). This CDR3 is built from 14 residues. This CDR3 reads CASSFSTGGTEAFF. Here the CDR3 DNA reads TGTGCCAGCAGCTTTTCAACCGGTGGCACTGAAGCTTTCTTT.

The rearrangement links TRBV4-1 to TRBJ1-1; a weak D match, TRBD1 (5 bases). This CDR3 is 15 amino acids long. Trimming removed 1 base at V and 4 bases at J, with 13 bases between. CDR1 MGHRA and CDR2 YSYEKL come from the germline V gene. The CDR3 reads CASSQGHGGGTEAFF. CDR3 DNA: TGCGCCAGCAGCCAAGGTCACGGGGGAGGCACTGAAGCTTTCTTT.

The chain combines TRBV11-2 with TRBJ2-1, with 8 bases fitting TRBD2. Trimming removed 5 bases from V and 4 bases from J; junction bases left unmatched: 13. Germline CDR1 is SGHAT and CDR2 is FQNNGV. The CDR3 spans 17 residues. CDR3 coding DNA: TGTGCCAGCAGCCGAACTCCGGGACTAGAGAGATACAATGAGCAGTTCTTC. Its protein product is CASSRTPGLERYNEQFF. The full variable domain, in which reference TRBV11-2 and TRBJ2-1 provide the parts outside the CDR3, is EAGVAQSPRYKIIEKRQSVAFWCNPISGHATLYWYQQILGQGPKLLIQFQNNGVVDDSQLPKDRFSAERLKGVDSTLKIQPAKLEDSAVYLCASSRTPGLERYNEQFFGPGTRLTVL.

The rearrangement links TRBV4-2 to TRBJ2-3; 7 nucleotides match TRBD2. The CDR3 contains 17 residues. Unmatched junction bases numbered 9, after V lost 0 bases and J lost 3 bases. Germline assignment: CDR1 LGHNA and CDR2 YNFKEQ. The CDR3: CASSQDVKGRGTDTQYF. The CDR3 bases are TGTGCCAGCAGCCAAGATGTTAAGGGGCGGGGGACAGATACGCAGTATTTT.

The CDR3 coding sequence is TGTGCCAGCAGCTGGGGGGTTGGGCCTGAGCAGTTCTTC. It translates to CASSWGVGPEQFF. This chain links TRBV7-6 with TRBJ2-1; a weak D match, TRBD2 (6 bases). V was pared by 4 bases and J by 9 bases, with 13 bases between. The CDR3 extends over 13 amino acids. Looked up from germline, CDR1 is SGHVS and CDR2 is FNYEAQ.

The chain is built from TRBV5-1 and TRBJ1-1; D is unclear. Trimming left V 4 bases short and J 2 bases short, with 9 bases between. The CDR3 extends over 13 amino acids. CDR1 is SGHRS, CDR2 YFSETQ, per germline. For the CDR3, the DNA is TGCGCCAGCAGCATTACACTAAACACTGAAGCTTTCTTT. Translation: CASSITLNTEAFF.

The chain joins TRBV4-3 to TRBJ2-5, with 14 bases identical to TRBD2. The CDR3 contains 16 residues. Germline V CDR1 and CDR2: LGHNA, YSLEER. After removal of 4 bases from V and 5 bases from J, the junction contained 6 bases not matched to a gene. The CDR3 loop is CASSRLAGGPPETQYF. The CDR3 region has the DNA TGCGCCAGCAGCCGACTAGCGGGAGGGCCCCCCGAGACCCAGTACTTC.

This rearrangement joins TRBV28 to TRBJ2-1, with 7 bases lining up with TRBD2. The CDR3 totals 15 residues. J gave up 4 bases and V 7 bases, and 10 bases lay outside the gene matches. Germline assignment: CDR1 MDHEN and CDR2 SYDVKM. CDR3 sequence reads: CASTTVGRGYNEQFF. As DNA, the CDR3 is TGTGCCAGCACCACCGTGGGGCGGGGGTACAATGAGCAGTTCTTC.

This clone has just a few counts. The chain links TRBV12-3 or TRBV12-4 to TRBJ2-7; maybe TRBD1 (5 bases). The CDR3 runs to 13 residues. Trimming shortened V by 1 base and J by 2 bases, and 6 bases separated the two germline ends. CDR3: CASSLGGPYEQYF. The DNA of the CDR3 is TGTGCCAGCAGTTTAGGGGGCCCCTACGAGCAGTACTTC.

The chain carries TRBV7-9 and TRBJ2-5; TRBD2 matches at 9 bases. CDR1 SEHNR and CDR2 FQNEAQ come from the germline V gene (reference sequence). V was pared by 2 bases and J by 5 bases, with 9 bases of the junction left unmatched. The CDR3 consists of 16 residues. In DNA, the CDR3 is TGTGCCAGCAGCTTACTAGCGGGGCCAATTGAGGAGACCCAGTACTTC. Its translation: CASSLLAGPIEETQYF.

This chain joins TRBV25-1 and TRBJ1-6, with TRBD1 identical over 8 bases. With 8 bases clipped from V and 10 bases from J, the junction kept 7 bases outside the gene matches. This CDR3 region has 13 residues. Germline-derived CDR1 and CDR2 are MGHDK and SYGVNS. The DNA of the CDR3 is TGTGCCAGCCGGACAGGGTGGGAGTCACCCCTCCACTTT. Encoded protein: CASRTGWESPLHF.